This TCR beta chain was recorded in a study of blood T cells in healthy people across ages. Overall study results and limits: Possibly confounding the expanded clonotype changes was the fact that donor CMV status was unknown.

Sample-barcoded 5' priming and a J-beta primer mix drove a second PCR of roughly 6 to 12 cycles. MiXCR was run by TCRdb on the 5' RACE reads, yielding one entry per CDR3 protein. The sample yields some 1,500,000 distinct CDR3 sequences, 42% seen once. In its sample, this clonotype was seen many times. Its antigen remains unknown. Total RNA was isolated from each sample in quantities of at least 6 micrograms. The CDR3 consists of 14 residues. Germline V gene data show CDR1 as SGHTA and CDR2 as FQGTGA. V lost 2 bases to trimming and J lost 0 bases, with 6 bases between them. The rearrangement joins TRBV7-3 to TRBJ2-3, with D hard to call. This sequence originates from a woman younger than 35 in good health. Specimen: blood. The CDR3 loop reads CASSLSKSTDTQYF. As DNA, the CDR3 is TGTGCCAGCAGCTTATCCAAGAGCACAGATACGCAGTATTTT.